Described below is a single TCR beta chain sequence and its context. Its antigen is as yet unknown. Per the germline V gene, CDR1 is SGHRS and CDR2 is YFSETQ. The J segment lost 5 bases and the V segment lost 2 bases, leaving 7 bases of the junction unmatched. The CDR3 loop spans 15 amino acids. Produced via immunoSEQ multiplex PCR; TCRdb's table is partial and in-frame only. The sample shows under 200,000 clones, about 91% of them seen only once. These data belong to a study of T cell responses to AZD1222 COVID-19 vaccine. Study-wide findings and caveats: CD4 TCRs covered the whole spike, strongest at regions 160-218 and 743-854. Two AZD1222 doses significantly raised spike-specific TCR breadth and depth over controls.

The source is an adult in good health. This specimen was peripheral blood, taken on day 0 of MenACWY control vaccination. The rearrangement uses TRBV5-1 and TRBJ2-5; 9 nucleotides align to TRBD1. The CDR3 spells CASSFGQGRIETQYF. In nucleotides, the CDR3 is TGCGCCAGCAGCTTCGGACAGGGGCGGATTGAGACCCAGTACTTC.